The next 3 T cell receptor beta chains were all read from a single sample in a study of CD8 T cells in Susac syndrome. With random hexamers, reverse transcription was performed on about 0.45 to 1 ug of RNA. Each CDR3 protein is one row after TCRdb ran MiXCR on the immunoSEQ multiplex PCR reads. The sample shows approximately 77,000 distinct CDR3 sequences, roughly 91% of them seen only once. Material: CD4+ T cells from PBMCs. All receptors come from a human donor with Susac syndrome.

The genes are TRBV6-5 and TRBJ2-7; 7 nucleotides match TRBD1. Trimming took 5 bases from V and 4 from J; bases not matched to a gene: 8. Germline CDR1 reads MNHEY; CDR2 reads SVGAGI. The CDR3 is made up of 14 amino acids. The CDR3: CASSTDRVGYEQYF. In DNA form, the CDR3 reads TGTGCCAGCAGTACCGACAGGGTAGGGTACGAGCAGTACTTC.

The chain couples TRBV20-1 to TRBJ2-3; 8 bases are shared with TRBD1. The CDR3 is made up of 17 amino acids. Losses at the gene ends were 3 bases for V and 2 bases for J; bases not matched to a gene: 13. Per germline, CDR1 DFQATT and CDR2 SNEGSKA (reference sequence). The CDR3 DNA sequence: TGCAGTGCTAGCATCTTAGGGACAGGACAACACACAGATACGCAGTATTTT. It is translated as CSASILGTGQHTDTQYF.

The chain uses TRBV5-1 and TRBJ2-1, with 12 bases matching TRBD2. The junction had 7 bases not matched to a gene; V was cut back by 3 bases and J by 6 bases. Germline loops: CDR1 SGHRS, CDR2 YFSETQ. The CDR3 contains 16 residues. CDR3 amino acids: CASSSLASGRGNEQFF. The DNA of the CDR3 is TGCGCCAGCAGCTCCCTCGCTAGCGGGAGGGGCAATGAGCAGTTCTTC.